The T cell receptor (beta chain) under discussion was sequenced for a study of CD8+ T cells in alopecia areata. Treatment reported: oral pan-JAK inhibitor, 5-10 mg twice daily. The authors extracted RNA and reverse transcribed it into cDNA as the sequencing template. Assay: immunoSEQ multiplex PCR; the TCRdb copy retains only in-frame clones and omits some. The sample comprises hundreds of thousands of clones, roughly 50% of which are singletons, and approximately 1.8% rests with the top ten. The sequence was collected from a human donor with alopecia areata. Sequencing was performed on CD4+ T cells sorted from blood, taken at week 24, from a patient treated with tofacitinib.

CDR3 in amino acids: CSVSLGDTQYF. DNA of the CDR3: TGCAGCGTTTCCTTAGGGGATACGCAGTATTTT. The gene calls are TRBV29-1 and TRBJ2-3; no clear D. Trimming took off 5 bases at V and 6 bases at J, with 9 bases between the two ends. The CDR3 is made up of 11 amino acids. The germline gives CDR1 SQVTM, CDR2 ANQGSEA.